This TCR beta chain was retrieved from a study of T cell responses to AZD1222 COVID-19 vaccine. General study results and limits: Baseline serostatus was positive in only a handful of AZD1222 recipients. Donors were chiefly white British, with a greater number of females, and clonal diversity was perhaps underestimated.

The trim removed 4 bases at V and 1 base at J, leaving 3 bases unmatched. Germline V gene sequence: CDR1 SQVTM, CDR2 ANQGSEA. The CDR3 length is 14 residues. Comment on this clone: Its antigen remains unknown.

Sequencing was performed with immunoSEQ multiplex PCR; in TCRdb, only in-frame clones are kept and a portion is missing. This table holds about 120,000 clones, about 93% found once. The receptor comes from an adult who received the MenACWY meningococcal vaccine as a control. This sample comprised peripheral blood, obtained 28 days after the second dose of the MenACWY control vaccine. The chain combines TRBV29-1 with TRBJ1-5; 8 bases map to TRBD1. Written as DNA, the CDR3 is TGCAGCGTTGCCCCAGGGGGCAGCAATCAGCCCCAGCATTTT. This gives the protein CSVAPGGSNQPQHF.